The entry below describes one T cell receptor (beta chain). PCR used 60 Vbeta primers and 13 Jbeta primers. The assay was immunoSEQ multiplex PCR, and TCRdb's table has in-frame clones only and misses some. The table records under 200,000 clones, over 75% of them present only once. V shed 3 bases, J shed 4 bases, and the junction held 3 bases outside the gene matches. The CDR3 has 13 residues. Per germline, CDR1 SGDLS and CDR2 YYNGEE. This sample stems from a study of cytomegalovirus exposure and HLA in healthy donors. The overall study: Prior work identified under 130 million unique TCR beta sequences in some 180 million T cells.

This TCR was recovered from a man aged 50 or older in good health and CMV-seropositive. The specimen was PBMCs. This chain uses TRBV9 with TRBJ2-7; 8 bases are a match to TRBD1. The CDR3 DNA sequence: TGTGCCAGCAGCGCGGGACAGGCGTACGAGCAGTACTTC. Translating it yields CASSAGQAYEQYF.